This entry lists 16 T cell receptor beta chains sequenced from one sample in a study of shared clonotypes between healthy human individuals. Here immunoSEQ multiplex PCR was the method, and the copy in TCRdb shows in-frame clones only, minus some. The repertoire consists of 330,000 or so clones, with less than 85% occurring once and the leading ten covering about a tenth. Material for sequencing was memory CD4+ T cells sorted from blood. Documented subset: CD45RA-negative fraction. The receptors stem from a man aged 25-40 years in good health.

J is TRBJ2-1 and V is TRBV5-1, with D perhaps assigned TRBD1 or TRBD2 (5 bases each). The CDR3 has 15 residues. CDR1 is SGHRS and CDR2 is YFSETQ in the germline V gene. V shed 1 base and J shed 0 bases, with 8 bases lying between them. CDR3 sequence reads: CASSLRDLSYNEQFF. In DNA, the CDR3 is TGCGCCAGCAGCTTGCGGGACCTCTCCTACAATGAGCAGTTCTTC.

This clone was found many times. The chain is built from TRBV28 and TRBJ1-5; 11 bases fit TRBD1. Germline V gene lookup returns CDR1 MDHEN and CDR2 SYDVKM. The V segment lost 3 bases and the J segment 2 bases; nucleotides outside the gene matches: 6. The CDR3 contains 17 residues. The DNA of the CDR3 is TGTGCCAGCAGTTTTGGGACAGGGGGGTGGGGCAATCAGCCCCAGCATTTT. Translation gives CASSFGTGGWGNQPQHF.

This clone occurred a few times. The DNA of the CDR3 is TGTGCCAGCTCACAGGGAAAGAACACTGAAGCTTTCTTT. It translates to CASSQGKNTEAFF. The V gene is TRBV18, the J gene TRBJ1-1, with D unresolved. Looked up from germline, CDR1 is KGHSH and CDR2 is LQKENI. With 4 bases removed from V and 1 base from J, the gap between germline ends came to 7 bases. The CDR3 contains 13 residues.

The rearrangement links TRBV6-1 to TRBJ1-5; no clear D. CDR1 and CDR2 from the germline V gene are MNHNS and SASEGT. The CDR3 totals 12 residues. Trimming left V 6 bases short and J 4 bases short, with 7 bases between. CDR3 DNA sequence: TGTGCCAGCAGATCGGGGAATCAGCCCCAGCATTTT. Translating gives CASRSGNQPQHF.

This chain connects TRBV7-6 to TRBJ2-2; 7 bases match TRBD1. J gave up 4 bases and V 0 bases, and 14 bases lay outside the gene matches. This CDR3 contains 19 residues. The germline gives CDR1 SGHVS, CDR2 FNYEAQ. In nucleotides, the CDR3 is TGTGCCAGCAGCTTAGCGCCCTTGATCGGGACAGCAAGCACCGGGGAGCTGTTTTTT. Protein sequence: CASSLAPLIGTASTGELFF.

The CDR3 sequence is CASTGRGGYTF. The CDR3, as DNA: TGTGCTTCGACAGGGCGGGGTGGCTACACCTTC. The rearrangement links TRBV28 to TRBJ1-2, with 7 bases fitting TRBD1. Germline CDR1 is MDHEN and CDR2 is SYDVKM. The CDR3 spans 11 residues.

The chain has TRBV28 and TRBJ2-5; D is perhaps TRBD2 (6 bases). The V gene's germline CDR1 is MDHEN and CDR2 SYDVKM. CDR3 size: 14 residues. V lost 5 bases and J 0 bases, leaving 10 bases between the germline ends. CDR3 in DNA: TGTGCCAGCAGTGCCCGGGGGTACCAAGAGACCCAGTACTTC. The encoded protein is CASSARGYQETQYF.

The chain is built from TRBV30 and TRBJ1-1, with TRBD1 matching 7 bases. CDR1 and CDR2 (germline): GTSNPN, SVGIG (reference sequence). V lost 0 bases, J lost 7 bases, and 8 bases stayed unmatched. This CDR3 is 14 amino acids long. The CDR3 loop is CAWSVLQGKGEAFF. The CDR3 DNA reads TGTGCCTGGAGTGTACTACAGGGGAAGGGTGAAGCTTTCTTT. Looking up the rest from reference TRBV30 and TRBJ1-1 gives the full variable domain: SQTIHQWPATLVQPVGSPLSLECTVEGTSNPNLYWYRQAAGRGLQLLFYSVGIGQISSEVPQNLSASRPQDRQFILSSKKLLLSDSGFYLCAWSVLQGKGEAFFGQGTRLTVV.

The V and J genes are TRBV4-3 and TRBJ2-7; the D gene is possibly TRBD2 (6 bases). Germline loops: CDR1 LGHNA, CDR2 YSLEER. Between the trimmed V and J ends, which lost 0 bases and 5 bases, there was a span of 17 bases. The CDR3 extends over 16 amino acids. CDR3 nucleotides: TGCGCCAGCAGCCAAGAGTGGCGGCAGACTAGAGACGAGCAGTACTTC. Its translation: CASSQEWRQTRDEQYF.

The chain combines TRBV18 with TRBJ2-7; 11 nucleotides line up with TRBD2. The CDR3 contains 15 residues. V lost 2 bases to trimming and J lost 5 bases; unmatched junction nucleotides: 5. Germline lookup yields CDR1 KGHSH and CDR2 LQKENI. CDR3 sequence: CASSPVTSGINEQYF. CDR3 DNA sequence: TGTGCCAGCTCACCAGTGACTAGCGGGATCAACGAGCAGTACTTC.

In this sample, this clone turned up a few times. The V gene is TRBV7-7, the J gene TRBJ1-1; 7 bases are a match to TRBD1. This CDR3 spans 16 amino acids. With 5 bases clipped from V and 1 base from J, the junction kept 10 bases outside the gene matches. The V gene's germline CDR1 is SSHAT and CDR2 FNYEAQ (reference sequence). CDR3 coding DNA: TGTGCCAGCAGCCCATATACAGGGGATGGGAACACTGAAGCTTTCTTT. Protein: CASSPYTGDGNTEAFF.

This clone was observed once. A read error may account for a junction end that differs from germline. The chain couples TRBV11-2 to TRBJ2-4; TRBD1 is a possible D gene (5 bases). The CDR3 has 11 amino acids. CDR1 is SGHAT, CDR2 FQNNGV, per germline. This CDR3 is CASSQGGLATF. In DNA form, the CDR3 reads TGTGCCAGCAGTCAGGGCGGCCTGGCCACCTTC. The full variable domain, completed using reference TRBV11-2 and TRBJ2-4, is EAGVAQSPRYKIIEKRQSVAFWCNPISGHATLYWYQQILGQGPKLLIQFQNNGVVDDSQLPKDRFSAERLKGVDSTLKIQPAKLEDSAVYLCASSQGGLATFGAGTRLSVL.

The gene calls are TRBV5-1 and TRBJ2-3; D remains ambiguous. Germline V gene sequence: CDR1 SGHRS, CDR2 YFSETQ. Trimming shortened V by 3 bases and J by 1 base, and 9 bases separated the two germline ends. The CDR3 loop spans 14 amino acids. CDR3 loop: CASSYWAGTDTQYF. The CDR3, as DNA: TGCGCCAGCAGCTACTGGGCGGGCACAGATACGCAGTATTTT. The variable domain in full, completed from reference TRBV5-1 and TRBJ2-3, reads KAGVTQTPRYLIKTRGQQVTLSCSPISGHRSVSWYQQTPGQGLQFLFEYFSETQRNKGNFPGRFSGRQFSNSRSEMNVSTLELGDSALYLCASSYWAGTDTQYFGPGTRLTVL.

The genes are TRBV2 and TRBJ1-5; TRBD1 might be the D (5 bases). The CDR3 consists of 15 residues. Per germline, CDR1 SNHLY and CDR2 FYNNEI. Trimming took 6 bases from V and 5 from J, leaving 17 bases between them. The CDR3 here is CASSKDSQDYQPQHF. In nucleotides, the CDR3 is TGTGCCAGCAGCAAAGACAGCCAGGATTATCAGCCCCAGCATTTT.

The chain carries TRBV19 and TRBJ1-5; TRBD1 matches at 7 bases. V trimming: 6 bases; J trimming: 3 bases; junction bases outside the gene matches: 8. In germline, CDR1 is LNHDA, CDR2 SQIVND (reference sequence). The CDR3 length is 15 residues. The CDR3 coding sequence is TGTGCCAGTAGGACCCGGACAGGACTCAATCAGCCCCAGCATTTT. Its protein product is CASRTRTGLNQPQHF.

This clone has only one observation. V gene TRBV21-1 combines with J gene TRBJ2-4; TRBD1, the D gene given by the table, was not confirmed from the DNA. TRBV21-1 is a known pseudogene. The CDR3 has 19 residues. CDR3 residues: CASSIQTGMIWVAKNIQYF. CDR3 nucleotide sequence: TGTGCCAGCAGCATTCAAACAGGTATGATCTGGGTTGCCAAAAACATTCAGTACTTC.